This TCR beta chain was identified during a study of CD8 T cells in ankylosing spondylitis (dated by TCRdb to about 2017). Describing the broader study: The study set out to find disease-linked TCR variants by profiling T cell receptor beta repertoires in ankylosing spondylitis patients and healthy donors. The whole study cohort included 95 to 130 healthy donors and 20 to 25 ankylosing spondylitis patients. Peripheral blood was sampled, and synovial fluid was also collected from ankylosing spondylitis patients.

This clonotype was recorded many times. Its antigen remains undetermined. Nothing much larger sits one base from this clone, and base qualities are not available. The instrument was an Illumina HiSeq 2500. Quantitative 5'-RACE with molecular barcodes was used to prepare TCR beta libraries. The original pipeline was this. Disease-linked TCR variants were identified with a new computational method built on a probabilistic model of VDJ rearrangement. TCRdb reprocessed the public reads (quality trimming at Q25 with fastp, clone calling with MiXCR) and kept in-frame beta chains. Identical CDR3 proteins give one entry, which carries the most common genes and DNA. TCRdb, rather than the study authors, made the V and J calls. In all, the sample holds around 450,000 distinct CDR3 sequences, and 20% to 30% of those were seen once. The ten largest clones represent about 0.92% of the sample. The CDR3 has 15 amino acids, counting the end cysteine and phenylalanine. CDR3 DNA is the only sequence kept; it has 45 bases, read in frame from the first base. The junction shows trimming of 6 bases on V and 6 bases on J, and the gene matches do not reach 10 bases of it. Per the germline V gene, MNHEY is the CDR1 and SVGEGT is the CDR2.

Overall study results and their limits: A TCR beta motif made up of eight highly homologous amino acid variants appeared to be characteristic of blood from ankylosing spondylitis patients. Some motif variants were previously reported in synovial fluid and blood of reactive arthritis patients, suggesting common disease-initiation mechanisms. Significant enrichment of the disease-linked clones was reported in matched synovial fluid samples from ankylosing spondylitis patients. In peripheral blood, the disease-linked clones were found at relatively low frequencies and had a CD8+ phenotype.

What was sequenced was blood, either unsorted or a sorted T cell fraction (not recorded which). The sequence was collected from a male donor with ankylosing spondylitis. The V and J segments used are TRBV6-2 or TRBV6-3 and TRBJ2-2, with 7 bases in between that match TRBD2. The sequence in DNA is TGTGCCAGCAGGGTCGCTAGCGGAGGGGCCGGGGAGCTGTTTTTT. This gives the protein CASRVASGGAGELFF.